The clone carrying this T cell receptor (beta chain) was seen only a few times. The antigen remains unidentified. A second PCR of 7 to 11 cycles used a sample-barcoded 5' primer and a J-beta primer mix. The template-switch adaptor was a 5' adaptor with 12 random nucleotides. It tagged each cDNA molecule. TCRdb used MiXCR to reprocess the 5' RACE reads, holding one entry per CDR3 protein. The top ten clones hold about 18% of a sample with roughly 500,000 distinct CDR3 sequences, roughly 29% of them seen once. These data belong to a study of blood T cells in healthy people across ages. Study-wide background: For every two T cells, template switching captured about one barcoded beta molecule.

In germline, CDR1 is SNHLY, CDR2 FYNNEI. Trimming took 8 bases from V and 7 from J, leaving 21 bases between them. The CDR3 contains 15 residues. General observations from the study: Both naive CD4+ cell counts and diversity were greater in long-lived donors than in aged donors.

The sample was blood. This chain links TRBV2 with TRBJ2-1, with D perhaps being TRBD1 or TRBD2 (5 bases each). The origin of this receptor is a woman between 65 and 79 years old in good health. The CDR3 DNA reads as TGTGCCAGCTATCCGGGGCCACGACACCGAAATGAGCAGTTCTTC. Protein: CASYPGPRHRNEQFF.